Listed here are 13 T cell receptor beta chains from one sample, sequenced in a study of blood T cell repertoires in COVID-19 (dated by TCRdb to the early 2020s). Libraries were made using the immunoSEQ multiplex PCR assay. The source is immuneACCESS, and TCRdb retained only in-frame sequences with V and J called. Part of the clones is not carried over; for the studies checked, unresolved V genes explain less than half of this, and the remainder is unexplained. In this sample the table shows approximately 110,000 clones, 85% to 90% of which occur a single time. The ten largest clones add up to approximately 30% of the sample. Specimen: peripheral blood. The receptors were sampled from an elderly woman with acute or convalescent COVID-19.

The chain has TRBV7-6 and TRBJ2-5; TRBD2 aligns across 13 bases. Germline lookup yields CDR1 SGHVS and CDR2 FNYEAQ. The V and J ends lost 0 bases and 4 bases, in that order; junction bases with no gene match: 8. This CDR3 has 18 amino acids. In DNA form, the CDR3 reads TGTGCCAGCAGCTTAGCGCAGACTAGCGGGGGGTTCTTAGAGACCCAGTACTTC. Its protein is CASSLAQTSGGFLETQYF.

This chain uses TRBV27 with TRBJ1-6, with a tentative D call TRBD1 (6 bases). Germline loops: CDR1 MNHEY, CDR2 SMNVEV (reference sequence). V lost 4 bases and J lost 0, with 13 bases in between. CDR3 length equals 17 residues. The CDR3 sequence is CASSSRTASSYNSPLHF. CDR3 nucleotide sequence: TGTGCCAGCAGTTCCCGGACAGCTAGCTCCTATAATTCACCCCTCCACTTT.

The chain links TRBV5-8 to TRBJ2-3; possibly TRBD1 for D (5 bases). Germline CDR1 and CDR2: SGHTS and YDEGEE. The ends were cut back, 0 bases at V and 0 bases at J, with 11 bases in the middle. The CDR3 runs to 16 residues. The CDR3 region is CASSLGLQGSTDTQYF. As DNA, the CDR3 is TGTGCCAGCAGCTTGGGGCTGCAGGGTAGCACAGATACGCAGTATTTT.

The chain carries TRBV2 and TRBJ1-3; D might be TRBD1 (5 bases). The germline V gene has CDR1 SNHLY and CDR2 FYNNEI. Trimming took off 7 bases at V and 4 bases at J, with 14 bases between the two ends. The CDR3 covers 14 residues. CDR3 protein: CASKWGGEGNTIYF. The CDR3 DNA reads as TGTGCCAGCAAGTGGGGGGGAGAAGGAAACACCATATATTTT.

This rearrangement joins TRBV5-1 to TRBJ2-5; TRBD2 agrees at 14 bases. CDR1 is SGHRS and CDR2 is YFSETQ in the germline V gene. The CDR3 has 15 residues. Trimming removed 3 bases from V and 3 bases from J; junction bases left unmatched: 1. The CDR3 sequence: CASSSGLAGEETQYF. In DNA, the CDR3 is TGCGCCAGCAGCTCGGGACTAGCGGGGGAAGAGACCCAGTACTTC.

This chain links TRBV7-9 with TRBJ2-2; D might be TRBD1 (6 bases). The V and J ends lost 5 bases and 0 bases respectively, with 10 bases between them. Germline V gene lookup returns CDR1 SEHNR and CDR2 FQNEAQ (reference sequence). The CDR3 is made up of 15 amino acids. CDR3 DNA sequence: TGTGCCAGCAGCAGCGACAGGTCGAACACCGGGGAGCTGTTTTTT. It yields the protein CASSSDRSNTGELFF.

The CDR3: CASSPNRVGYGYTF. CDR3 DNA sequence: TGTGCCAGCTCACCGAACAGGGTTGGGTATGGCTACACCTTC. The J gene is TRBJ1-2, the V gene TRBV18; perhaps TRBD1 as D (6 bases). The CDR3 sequence is 14 residues long. Trimming removed 3 bases at V and 5 bases at J, with 13 bases between. The germline CDR1 and CDR2 sequences are KGHSH and LQKENI.

This clone was found a few times. The chain has TRBV7-2 and TRBJ2-3, with D perhaps matching TRBD1 (5 bases). Deletions cut 3 bases from V and 2 bases from J, with 12 bases between. From germline, CDR1 is SGHTA and CDR2 FQGNSA. The CDR3 runs to 15 residues. This chain's CDR3 is CASSLAGWATDTQYF. CDR3 nucleotide sequence: TGTGCCAGCAGCTTGGCAGGGTGGGCCACAGATACGCAGTATTTT.

Only one count was recorded for this clone. The chain joins TRBV27 to TRBJ2-5, with 10 bases matching TRBD2. CDR3 length equals 15 residues. The ends lost 1 base at V and 4 bases at J; junction bases unmatched: 3. Germline V lookup: CDR1 MNHEY, CDR2 SMNVEV (reference sequence). CDR3 sequence: CASSLWLAGVETQYF. In DNA, the CDR3 is TGTGCCAGCAGTTTATGGCTAGCGGGGGTAGAGACCCAGTACTTC.

The gene calls are TRBV4-1 and TRBJ2-5; a weak D match, TRBD1 (5 bases). V was pared by 4 bases and J by 5 bases, with 20 bases between. CDR1 and CDR2 (germline): MGHRA, YSYEKL. The CDR3 runs to 16 residues. The CDR3 bases are TGCGCCAGCAGCCCTGGCTGGGTAGGCAGGGTGGAGACCCAGTACTTC. Encoded protein: CASSPGWVGRVETQYF.

This clone was observed a handful of times. The sample holds other DNA sequences that translate to the same CDR3. CDR3 in DNA: TGTGCCAGCAGCCAACGACAAGCGGGCTCTGGCTATGGCTACACCTTC. Translated, it gives CASSQRQAGSGYGYTF. V and J are TRBV14 and TRBJ1-2; no clear D gene. CDR3 length: 16 residues. Deletions cut 2 bases from V and 4 bases from J, with 17 bases between. The germline CDR1 and CDR2 sequences are SGHDN and FVKESK.

This clone was detected only a few times. The chain links TRBV7-2 to TRBJ2-1; D unclear. The V end lost 2 bases, the J end lost 6 bases, and 8 bases lay between the germline ends. Germline V gene lookup returns CDR1 SGHTA and CDR2 FQGNSA. The CDR3 extends over 13 amino acids. The CDR3 nucleotides are TGTGCCAGCAGCTTAATGGGCTCCAATGAGCAGTTCTTC. This encodes CASSLMGSNEQFF.

The chain joins TRBV10-3 to TRBJ2-1; TRBD2 aligns across 10 bases. The CDR3 is 14 amino acids. With 5 bases clipped from V and 10 bases from J, the junction kept 8 bases outside the gene matches. Germline-derived CDR1 and CDR2 are ENHRY and SYGVKD. Here the CDR3 reads CAISQLAGVGEQFF. For the CDR3, the DNA is TGTGCCATCAGTCAGCTAGCGGGGGTAGGGGAGCAGTTCTTC.